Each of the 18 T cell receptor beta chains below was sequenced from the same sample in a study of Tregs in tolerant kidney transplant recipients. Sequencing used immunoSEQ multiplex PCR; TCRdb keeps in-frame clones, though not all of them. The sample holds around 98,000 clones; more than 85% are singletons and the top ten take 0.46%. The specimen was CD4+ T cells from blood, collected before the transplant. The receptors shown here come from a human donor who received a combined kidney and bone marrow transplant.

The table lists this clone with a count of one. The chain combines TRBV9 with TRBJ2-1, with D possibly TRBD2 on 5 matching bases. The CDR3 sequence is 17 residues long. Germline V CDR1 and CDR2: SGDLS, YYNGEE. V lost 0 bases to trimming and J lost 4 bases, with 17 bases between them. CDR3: CASSVELVGSPYNEQFF. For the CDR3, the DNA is TGTGCCAGCAGCGTAGAACTAGTGGGGAGTCCATACAATGAGCAGTTCTTC.

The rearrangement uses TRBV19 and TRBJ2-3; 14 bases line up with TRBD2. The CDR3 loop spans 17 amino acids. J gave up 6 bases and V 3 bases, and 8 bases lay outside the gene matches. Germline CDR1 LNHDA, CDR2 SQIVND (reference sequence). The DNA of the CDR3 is TGTGCCAGTAGTATGCCGGGACTAGCGGGAGAGGTGGATACGCAGTATTTT. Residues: CASSMPGLAGEVDTQYF.

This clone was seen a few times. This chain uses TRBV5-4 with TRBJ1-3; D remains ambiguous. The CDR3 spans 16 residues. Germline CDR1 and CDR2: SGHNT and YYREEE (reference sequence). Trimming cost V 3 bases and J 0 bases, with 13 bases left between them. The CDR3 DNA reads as TGTGCCAGCAGCTCCGGAGGGCGCGTCTCTGGAAACACCATATATTTT. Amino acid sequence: CASSSGGRVSGNTIYF. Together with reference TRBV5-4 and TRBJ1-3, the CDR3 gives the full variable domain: ETGVTQSPTHLIKTRGQQVTLRCSSQSGHNTVSWYQQALGQGPQFIFQYYREEENGRGNFPPRFSGLQFPNYSSELNVNALELDDSALYLCASSSGGRVSGNTIYFGEGSWLTVV.

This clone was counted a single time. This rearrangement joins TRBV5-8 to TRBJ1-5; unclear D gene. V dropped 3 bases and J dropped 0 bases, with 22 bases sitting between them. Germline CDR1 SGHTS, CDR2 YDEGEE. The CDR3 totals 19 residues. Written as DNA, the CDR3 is TGTGCCAGCAGCTCGGCGGAGGGCGGAGAGGGATATAGCAATCAGCCCCAGCATTTT. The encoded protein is CASSSAEGGEGYSNQPQHF.

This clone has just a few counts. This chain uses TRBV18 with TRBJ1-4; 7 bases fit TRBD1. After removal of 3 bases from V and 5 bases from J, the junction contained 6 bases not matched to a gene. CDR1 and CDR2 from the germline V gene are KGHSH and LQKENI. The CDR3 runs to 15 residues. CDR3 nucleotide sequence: TGTGCCAGCTCACCTTCCGGGACAGCAAATGAAAAACTGTTTTTT. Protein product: CASSPSGTANEKLFF.

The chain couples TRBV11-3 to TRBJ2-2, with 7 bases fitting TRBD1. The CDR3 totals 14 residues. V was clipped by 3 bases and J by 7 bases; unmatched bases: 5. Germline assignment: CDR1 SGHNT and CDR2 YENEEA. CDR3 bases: TGTGCCAGCAGCTTTCCCACAGGGGTCGGGGAGCTGTTTTTT. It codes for CASSFPTGVGELFF.

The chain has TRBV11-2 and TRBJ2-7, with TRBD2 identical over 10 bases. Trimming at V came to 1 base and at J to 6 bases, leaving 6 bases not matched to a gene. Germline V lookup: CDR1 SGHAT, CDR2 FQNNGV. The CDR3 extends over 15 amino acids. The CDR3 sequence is CASSLAASGRTEQYF. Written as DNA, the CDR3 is TGTGCCAGCAGCTTAGCGGCTAGCGGGAGAACCGAGCAGTACTTC.

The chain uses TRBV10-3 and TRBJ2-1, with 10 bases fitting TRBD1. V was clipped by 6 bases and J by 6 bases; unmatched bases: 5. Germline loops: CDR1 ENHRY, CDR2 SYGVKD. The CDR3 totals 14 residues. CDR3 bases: TGTGCCATCAGCAGGGACAGGGGATTCAATGAGCAGTTCTTC. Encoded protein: CAISRDRGFNEQFF.

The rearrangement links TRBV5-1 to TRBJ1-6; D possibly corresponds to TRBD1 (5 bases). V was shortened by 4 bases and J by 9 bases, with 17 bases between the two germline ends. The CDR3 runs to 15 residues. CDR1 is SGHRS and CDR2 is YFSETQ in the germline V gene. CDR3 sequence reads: CASSPRTDSVSPLHF. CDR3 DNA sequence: TGCGCCAGCAGCCCTCGCACCGACAGTGTTTCACCCCTCCACTTT.

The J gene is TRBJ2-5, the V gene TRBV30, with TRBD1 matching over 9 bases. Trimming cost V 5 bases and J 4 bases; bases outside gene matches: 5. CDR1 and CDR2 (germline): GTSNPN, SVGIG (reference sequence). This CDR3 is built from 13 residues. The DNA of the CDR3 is TGTGCCTGGGGGACAGGGCTGGCAGAGACCCAGTACTTC. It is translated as CAWGTGLAETQYF.

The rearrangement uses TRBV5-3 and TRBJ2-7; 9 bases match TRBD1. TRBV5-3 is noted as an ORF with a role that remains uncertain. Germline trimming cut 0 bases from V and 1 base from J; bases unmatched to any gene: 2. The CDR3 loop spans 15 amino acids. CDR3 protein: CARSLGTGDSYEQYF. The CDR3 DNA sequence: TGTGCCAGAAGCTTGGGGACAGGGGATTCCTACGAGCAGTACTTC.

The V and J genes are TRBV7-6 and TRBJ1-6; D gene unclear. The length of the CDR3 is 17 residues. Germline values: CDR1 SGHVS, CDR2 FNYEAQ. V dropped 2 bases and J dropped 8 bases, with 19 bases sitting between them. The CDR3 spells CASSLNGVSLGYSPLHF. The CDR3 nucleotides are TGTGCCAGCAGCTTAAACGGGGTTTCCCTGGGTTATTCACCCCTCCACTTT.

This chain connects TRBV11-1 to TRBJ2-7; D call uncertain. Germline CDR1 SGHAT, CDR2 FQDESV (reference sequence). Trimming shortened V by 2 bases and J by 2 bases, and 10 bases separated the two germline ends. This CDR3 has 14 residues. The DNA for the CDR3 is TGTGCCAGCAGCTTACCCCTGAGGACCTACGAGCAGTACTTC. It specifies CASSLPLRTYEQYF.

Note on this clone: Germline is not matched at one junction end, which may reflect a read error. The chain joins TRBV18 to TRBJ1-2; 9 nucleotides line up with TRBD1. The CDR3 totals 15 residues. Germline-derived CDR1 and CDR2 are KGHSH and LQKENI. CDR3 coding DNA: TGTGCCGGCTCGTTGGGACAGGGATACAACTATGGCTACACCTTC. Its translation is CAGSLGQGYNYGYTF.

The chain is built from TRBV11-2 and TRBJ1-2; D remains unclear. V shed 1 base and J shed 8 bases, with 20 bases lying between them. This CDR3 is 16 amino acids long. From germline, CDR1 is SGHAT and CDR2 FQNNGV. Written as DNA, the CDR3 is TGTGCCAGCAGCTTAGGGTCCCCGCTGAGGTTAGAGGGCTACACCTTC. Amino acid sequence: CASSLGSPLRLEGYTF.

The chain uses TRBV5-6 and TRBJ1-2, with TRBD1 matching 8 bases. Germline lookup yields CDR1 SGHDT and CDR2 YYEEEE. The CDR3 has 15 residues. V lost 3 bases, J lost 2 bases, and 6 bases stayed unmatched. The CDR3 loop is CASSSRGQANYGYTF. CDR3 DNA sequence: TGTGCCAGCAGCTCGCGGGGACAGGCGAACTATGGCTACACCTTC.

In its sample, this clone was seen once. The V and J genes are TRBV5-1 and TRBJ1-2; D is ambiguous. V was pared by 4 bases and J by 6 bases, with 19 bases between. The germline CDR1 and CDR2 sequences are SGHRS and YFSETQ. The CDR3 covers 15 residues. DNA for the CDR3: TGCGCCAGCAGCCCTCAGGCTACCCCTAGCAATGGCTACACCTTC. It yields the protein CASSPQATPSNGYTF.

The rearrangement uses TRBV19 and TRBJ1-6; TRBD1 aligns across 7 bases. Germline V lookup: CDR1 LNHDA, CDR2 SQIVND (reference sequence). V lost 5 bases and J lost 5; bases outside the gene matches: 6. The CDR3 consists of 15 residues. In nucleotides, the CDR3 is TGTGCCAGTAGTGCGGACAGGAACGATAATTCACCCCTCCACTTT. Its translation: CASSADRNDNSPLHF.